One sample yielded the 5 T cell receptor beta chains listed below, sequenced in a study of blood T cell repertoires in COVID-19. Clones were sequenced by immunoSEQ multiplex PCR, and TCRdb holds only the in-frame ones, with some missing. The table includes 70,000 to 90,000 clones, around 72% detected once. The sample taken for sequencing was peripheral blood. These receptors were collected from a human donor with acute or convalescent COVID-19. The donor label of this sample is uncertain.

The chain joins TRBV28 to TRBJ2-5; 11 positions match TRBD1. J was trimmed by 5 bases and V by 5 bases; bases with no gene match: 7. The CDR3 covers 15 residues. Per germline, CDR1 MDHEN and CDR2 SYDVKM. The CDR3 spells CASSMQGTGGETQYF. The CDR3 nucleotides read TGTGCCAGCAGTATGCAAGGGACAGGGGGGGAGACCCAGTACTTC.

The chain recombines TRBV6-5 with TRBJ1-6; D not resolved. The CDR3 sequence is 15 residues long. Trimming stripped 7 bases from V and 6 bases from J, with 16 bases between. Germline values: CDR1 MNHEY, CDR2 SVGAGI. The CDR3 here is CASTNGLSANSPLHF. The CDR3 nucleotides read TGTGCCAGCACCAACGGACTTTCGGCTAATTCACCCCTCCACTTT.

This chain links TRBV2 with TRBJ2-7, with 11 nucleotides matching TRBD2. Germline CDR1 is SNHLY and CDR2 is FYNNEI. The CDR3 totals 15 residues. The trim removed 1 base at V and 3 bases at J, leaving 2 bases unmatched. The CDR3, as DNA: TGTGCCAGCAGTGAAGGACTAGCGGGAAACTACGAGCAGTACTTC. As protein: CASSEGLAGNYEQYF.

As DNA, the CDR3 is TGTGCCAGCAGCCAGGGGGGAGACAACAATCAGCCCCAGCATTTT. The encoded protein is CASSQGGDNNQPQHF. The J gene is TRBJ1-5, the V gene TRBV5-4; 7 positions agree with TRBD1. The germline V gene has CDR1 SGHNT and CDR2 YYREEE (reference sequence). CDR3 size: 15 residues. Trimming took 4 bases from V and 3 from J; bases not matched to a gene: 7.

In DNA, the CDR3 is TGTGCCACCAGTGATTTGTCCAGCGGGGCGGGGGATACGCAGTATTTT. Translating gives CATSDLSSGAGDTQYF. The V and J genes are TRBV24-1 and TRBJ2-3; the match to TRBD2 covers 7 bases. This CDR3 region has 16 residues. With V trimmed by 0 bases and J by 6 bases, 8 bases remained unmatched. CDR1 is KGHDR, CDR2 SFDVKD, per germline.